This TCR beta chain was sequenced during a study of T-cell reconstitution after alpha-beta-depleted transplantation in children. Study results and limitations: Two months or so post-transplant, alpha-beta T cells reportedly derived from several hundred expanded graft clones.

Researchers prepared the TCRbeta library using unique molecular identifiers, the study reports. MiXCR was run by TCRdb on the PCR reads, yielding one entry per CDR3 protein. The sample lists fewer than 350,000 distinct CDR3 sequences; around a tenth were seen once. Only a few counts were recorded for this clonotype. Its antigen remains unidentified. The TCR originated in a boy younger than two with acute myeloid leukemia, due to receive a stem cell transplant. The sequencing used PBMCs, collected before TCRalphabeta/CD19-depleted stem cell transplant.

The CDR3 DNA reads TGTGCCAGCAGCCCCGGGACAGTATTTTACGAGCAGTACTTC. Its protein is CASSPGTVFYEQYF. V is TRBV5-5 and J is TRBJ2-7; 7 bases agree with TRBD1. This CDR3 is built from 14 residues. The V gene end was trimmed by 4 bases and the J gene end by 4 bases; junction bases not matched to a gene: 8. Germline values: CDR1 SGHKS, CDR2 YYEKEE (reference sequence). Full variable domain (remainder filled in from reference TRBV5-5 and TRBJ2-7): DAGVTQSPTHLIKTRGQQVTLRCSPISGHKSVSWYQQVLGQGPQFIFQYYEKEERGRGNFPDRFSARQFPNYSSELNVNALLLGDSALYLCASSPGTVFYEQYFGPGTRLTVT.